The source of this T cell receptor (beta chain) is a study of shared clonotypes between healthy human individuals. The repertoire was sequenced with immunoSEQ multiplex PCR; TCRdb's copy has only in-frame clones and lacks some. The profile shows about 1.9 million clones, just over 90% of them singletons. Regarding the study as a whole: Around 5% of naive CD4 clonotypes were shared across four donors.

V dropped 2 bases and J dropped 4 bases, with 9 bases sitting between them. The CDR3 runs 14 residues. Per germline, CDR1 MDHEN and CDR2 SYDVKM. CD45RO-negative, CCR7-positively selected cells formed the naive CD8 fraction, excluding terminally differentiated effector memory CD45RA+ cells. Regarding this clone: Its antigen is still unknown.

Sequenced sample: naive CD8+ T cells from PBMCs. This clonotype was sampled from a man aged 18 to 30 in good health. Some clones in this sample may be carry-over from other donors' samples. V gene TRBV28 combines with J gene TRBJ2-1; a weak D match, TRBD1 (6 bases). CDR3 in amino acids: CASSLGQLYNEQFF. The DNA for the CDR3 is TGTGCCAGCAGTTTAGGACAGTTGTACAATGAGCAGTTCTTC.